This is a list of T cell receptor beta chains from one sample in a study of T cell responses to AZD1222 COVID-19 vaccine. Clones were sequenced by immunoSEQ multiplex PCR, and TCRdb holds only the in-frame ones, with some missing. The sample shows approximately 74,000 clones, 86% of them seen only once. The sample here was peripheral blood, taken on day 0 of AZD1222 vaccination. The receptors originated from an adult in good health. CDR3s leave out the opening cysteine and the closing phenylalanine or tryptophan. Size values are once, few and many counts, or a class for expanded clones, and some rows have none.

>TRBJ2-5|.|TRBV5-1
ASSLGTTRETQY
>TRBJ1-2|.|TRBV9
ASSVDFRGRRSYGYT
>TRBJ2-1|.|TRBV25-1
ASRIAGGSYNEQF
>TRBJ1-2|.|TRBV2
ASSGVWTGASNYGYT
>TRBJ1-1|.|TRBV6-1
ASSEGVGGPEAF
>TRBJ1-2|.|TRBV29-1
SVVSHNRGRSGYT
>TRBJ1-1|.|TRBV2
ASSEAPPVAF
>TRBJ2-7|.|TRBV28
ASSNQGIEDEQY
>TRBJ1-2|.|TRBV15
ATSRLGTPADYGYT
>TRBJ1-2|.|TRBV5-1
ASSPDGNGYT
>TRBJ2-1|once|TRBV30
AWSTSGIEQF
>TRBJ1-5|.|TRBV19
ASNPGVGQPQH
>TRBJ2-3|.|TRBV7-8
ASSLVSRGTDTQY
>TRBJ2-7|.|TRBV4-1
ASSQDIRQGYPYEQY
>TRBJ2-2|.|TRBV28
ATLQGNTGELF
>TRBJ1-6|.|TRBV6-5
ASSTEGVGSPLH